This T cell receptor beta chain is from a study of T cells in Graves' hyperthyroidism and ophthalmopathy. The study left out patients who had uncontrolled infection, other autoimmune disease, pregnancy or lactation. This clonotype was observed at least ten times. This CDR3 spans 13 amino acids. Germline loops: CDR1 ENHRY, CDR2 SYGVKD. V gave up 10 bases and J gave up 4 bases; unmatched junction bases: 8. Amplification targeted TCR beta CDR3 regions from RNA transcripts. First-round RT-PCR with HTBI primers amplified the TCR CDR3 region. MiXCR, run by TCRdb on the multiplex PCR reads, gives a single entry per CDR3 protein. In the table there are 500,000 to 650,000 distinct CDR3 sequences, approximately 14% of which are singletons.

The J gene is TRBJ2-7, the V gene TRBV10-3, with 9 bases identical to TRBD2. The sequence derives from a woman aged 40 to 50 with Graves' hyperthyroidism. The source material was blood. In nucleotides, the CDR3 is TGTGCCACAAGACTAGCGGAGGATTACGAGCAGTACTTC. It specifies CATRLAEDYEQYF.